Below, 27 T cell receptor beta chains from the same sample are listed, as sequenced in a study of vaccination and CD4 T cells after COVID-19. The antigens for these receptors are not known. Described treatment: roughly ten-day PBMC culture with coronavirus spike peptide pools or control peptides (ViraFEST assay). Cultured CD4+ T cell DNA was sequenced using the Oncomine TCR Beta short-read assay. MiXCR was run by TCRdb on the PCR reads, yielding one entry per CDR3 protein. In the table there are 20,000 or so distinct CDR3 sequences, approximately 50% of which are singletons. Input material: CD4+ T cells from blood, cultured in vitro. Source of these receptors: a human donor who had recovered from COVID-19.

This clonotype came up a few times. V usage is TRBV7-9 and J usage is TRBJ1-5; tentatively, D is TRBD1 (5 bases). The germline CDR1 and CDR2 sequences are SEHNR and FQNEAQ (reference sequence). The V end lost 5 bases, the J end lost 3 bases, and 8 bases lay between the germline ends. This CDR3 contains 13 residues. The DNA of the CDR3 is TGTGCCAGCAGCCGAGGGGCCAATCAGCCCCAGCATTTT. This translates into CASSRGANQPQHF.

Worth noting for this clonotype: Compared with germline, one end of the junction differs, possibly owing to a read error. The rearrangement uses TRBV7-3 and TRBJ2-5; perhaps TRBD2 as D (6 bases). Germline CDR1 reads SGHTA; CDR2 reads FQGTGA. This CDR3 has 14 residues. The CDR3 here is CASSSGTPQETHYF. CDR3 DNA: TGTGCCAGCAGCTCCGGGACTCCTCAAGAGACCCATTACTTC.

This rearrangement joins TRBV11-3 to TRBJ2-7, with 8 bases fitting TRBD2. This CDR3 contains 14 residues. The trim removed 5 bases at V and 3 bases at J, leaving 6 bases unmatched. Germline V gene lookup returns CDR1 SGHNT and CDR2 YENEEA. This CDR3 reads CASSPSGSRYEQYF. The CDR3, as DNA: TGTGCCAGCAGCCCGAGCGGGAGTCGCTACGAGCAGTACTTC.

This rearrangement joins TRBV18 to TRBJ1-5; D gene unclear. V dropped 6 bases and J dropped 6 bases, with 21 bases sitting between them. The V gene's germline CDR1 is KGHSH and CDR2 LQKENI. The CDR3 consists of 16 residues. The CDR3 sequence is CASSDGQVARSQPQHF. The CDR3 nucleotides are TGTGCCAGCTCGGATGGGCAGGTTGCAAGATCTCAGCCCCAGCATTTT.

This clonotype was counted between two and nine times. The chain has TRBV7-8 and TRBJ2-3; 11 positions match TRBD2. The CDR3 extends over 14 amino acids. Germline V CDR1 and CDR2: SGHVS, FQNEAQ. J was trimmed by 4 bases and V by 8 bases; bases with no gene match: 5. As DNA, the CDR3 is TGTGCCAGCTTTGGACTAGCGGGTTCAGATACGCAGTATTTT. This translates into CASFGLAGSDTQYF.

The V call is TRBV15, the J call TRBJ1-5; 7 bases match TRBD1. CDR3 length: 15 residues. CDR1 is LNHNV, CDR2 YYDKDF, per germline (reference sequence). The ends lost 0 bases at V and 6 bases at J; junction bases unmatched: 5. The CDR3 loop is CATSRDRQGGQPQHF. The CDR3 coding sequence is TGTGCCACCAGCAGAGATCGGCAGGGGGGTCAGCCCCAGCATTTT.

The rearrangement links TRBV20-1 to TRBJ2-5; TRBD2 might be the D (5 bases). The length of the CDR3 is 13 residues. Per the germline V gene, CDR1 is DFQATT and CDR2 is SNEGSKA (reference sequence). Trimming removed 0 bases from V and 5 bases from J, with 10 bases in between. CDR3: CSARDNRGETQYF. In DNA form, the CDR3 reads TGCAGTGCTAGAGACAACCGAGGGGAGACCCAGTACTTC.

CDR3 coding DNA: TGTGCCAGCAGTTCCCAGGGTGTGGCCACTGAAGCTTTCTTT. It specifies CASSSQGVATEAFF. V usage is TRBV2 and J usage is TRBJ1-1; D is possibly TRBD1 (5 bases). This CDR3 is built from 14 residues. Trimming pared 5 bases from V and 4 bases from J, leaving 14 bases between. Germline V gene lookup returns CDR1 SNHLY and CDR2 FYNNEI.

V usage is TRBV20-1 and J usage is TRBJ2-4, with unresolved D. The CDR3 runs 15 residues. V was clipped by 3 bases and J by 4 bases, with 16 bases between them. From germline, CDR1 is DFQATT and CDR2 SNEGSKA (reference sequence). The CDR3: CSASWVAASKNIQYF. The CDR3 DNA follows: TGCAGTGCTAGTTGGGTGGCAGCTAGTAAAAACATTCAGTACTTC.

This clonotype was picked up one time. This chain links TRBV19 with TRBJ1-5; D possibly corresponds to TRBD1 (6 bases). CDR3 length equals 14 residues. The germline V gene encodes CDR1 LNHDA and CDR2 SQIVND (reference sequence). V lost 2 bases and J 3 bases, leaving 8 bases between the germline ends. CDR3 loop: CASSIRQVNQPQHF. The DNA for the CDR3 is TGTGCCAGTAGTATAAGACAGGTCAATCAGCCCCAGCATTTT. Filled out from reference TRBV19 and TRBJ1-5, the complete variable domain reads DGGITQSPKYLFRKEGQNVTLSCEQNLNHDAMYWYRQDPGQGLRLIYYSQIVNDFQKGDIAEGYSVSREKKESFPLTVTSAQKNPTAFYLCASSIRQVNQPQHFGDGTRLSIL.

This clonotype was detected a few times. This chain connects TRBV12-3 or TRBV12-4 to TRBJ2-7; TRBD1 is a possible D gene (6 bases). V lost 7 bases and J 5 bases, leaving 21 bases between the germline ends. The CDR3 spans 15 residues. This chain's CDR3 is CASKDEGWTVNEQYF. The CDR3 DNA follows: TGTGCCAGCAAGGATGAGGGATGGACAGTCAACGAGCAGTACTTC.

The rearrangement joins TRBV12-3 or TRBV12-4 to TRBJ1-4; 10 nucleotides match TRBD1. Trimming took 5 bases from V and 7 from J; bases not matched to a gene: 4. The CDR3 is 14 residues long. In nucleotides, the CDR3 is TGTGCCAGCAGTACAGACAGGGGGCCTGAAAAACTGTTTTTT. The encoded protein is CASSTDRGPEKLFF.

The rearrangement uses TRBV20-1 and TRBJ1-1; D call uncertain. The germline CDR1 and CDR2 sequences are DFQATT and SNEGSKA (reference sequence). Trimming stripped 1 base from V and 0 bases from J, with 9 bases between. The CDR3 consists of 14 residues. CDR3 sequence reads: CSARVPGMNTEAFF. CDR3 bases: TGCAGTGCTAGAGTCCCGGGGATGAACACTGAAGCTTTCTTT.

V and J are TRBV30 and TRBJ1-2, with TRBD1 matching 7 bases. Trimming took 3 bases from V and 8 from J; bases not matched to a gene: 6. Germline V lookup: CDR1 GTSNPN, CDR2 SVGIG (reference sequence). CDR3 length: 12 residues. The CDR3 sequence is CAWRGQGDGYTF. The CDR3 nucleotides are TGTGCCTGGAGAGGGCAGGGGGACGGCTACACCTTC.

The chain employs TRBV3-1 and TRBJ2-1; D is ambiguous. Trimming removed 4 bases at V and 1 base at J, with 8 bases between. Per germline, CDR1 LGHDT and CDR2 YNNKEL (reference sequence). The CDR3 consists of 14 residues. CDR3 in DNA: TGTGCCAGCAGCCCCCGGCTGTCCTACAATGAGCAGTTCTTC. Amino acids: CASSPRLSYNEQFF.

The gene calls are TRBV19 and TRBJ2-5; 9 bases map to TRBD1. The ends lost 7 bases at V and 4 bases at J; junction bases unmatched: 7. The CDR3 length is 14 residues. Germline lookup yields CDR1 LNHDA and CDR2 SQIVND (reference sequence). The CDR3 protein is CASTPTGGSETQYF. The CDR3 coding sequence is TGTGCCAGTACCCCCACAGGGGGCTCAGAGACCCAGTACTTC.

The V and J genes are TRBV10-2 and TRBJ2-7, with 7 bases fitting TRBD2. Germline trimming cut 6 bases from V and 3 bases from J; bases unmatched to any gene: 5. This CDR3 has 13 residues. Germline assignment: CDR1 WSHSY and CDR2 SAAADI. CDR3 sequence (DNA): TGCGCCAGCAGCCCGGGGGGAAACTACGAGCAGTACTTC. This gives the protein CASSPGGNYEQYF.

This clonotype has only a few counts. V is TRBV7-3 and J is TRBJ1-2, with TRBD1 matching over 9 bases. This CDR3 comprises 15 residues. Trimming cost V 5 bases and J 4 bases; bases outside gene matches: 8. The germline V gene encodes CDR1 SGHTA and CDR2 FQGTGA. CDR3 DNA sequence: TGTGCCAGCAGCCTAGACGGGACAGGGCTCTATGGCTACACCTTC. Amino acid sequence: CASSLDGTGLYGYTF.

This clonotype was detected only a few times. The rearrangement links TRBV10-2 to TRBJ2-5; 8 bases are shared with TRBD2. The V gene's germline CDR1 is WSHSY and CDR2 SAAADI. Germline trimming cut 5 bases from V and 5 bases from J; bases unmatched to any gene: 7. The CDR3 consists of 14 residues. In DNA form, the CDR3 reads TGCGCCAGCAGTACTAGCGGAACTAGGGAGACCCAGTACTTC. Translation gives CASSTSGTRETQYF.

This clonotype has only a few counts. This chain uses TRBV4-2 with TRBJ2-1; 7 bases map to TRBD2. CDR3 length: 15 residues. The germline V gene has CDR1 LGHNA and CDR2 YNFKEQ. V trimming: 1 base; J trimming: 10 bases; junction bases outside the gene matches: 10. CDR3: CASSQVSGRGEEQFF. The CDR3 coding sequence is TGTGCCAGCAGCCAAGTGAGTGGGAGGGGAGAGGAGCAGTTCTTC.

This chain links TRBV30 with TRBJ1-2, with a possible D match to TRBD1 (5 bases). Germline-derived CDR1 and CDR2 are GTSNPN and SVGIG (reference sequence). This CDR3 comprises 17 residues. Trimming removed 0 bases at V and 2 bases at J, with 19 bases between. The DNA of the CDR3 is TGTGCCTGGAGTGTACTAGGCTGGGGACCGGGAAACTATGGCTACACCTTC. This sequence encodes CAWSVLGWGPGNYGYTF.

This clonotype was counted a few times. This chain joins TRBV12-3 or TRBV12-4 and TRBJ1-5; D is perhaps TRBD1 (5 bases). The V end lost 0 bases, the J end lost 5 bases, and 8 bases lay between the germline ends. The length of the CDR3 is 14 residues. This CDR3 reads CASSLASGHQPQHF. The CDR3 DNA sequence: TGTGCCAGCAGTTTAGCGTCAGGGCATCAGCCCCAGCATTTT.

The rearrangement uses TRBV7-9 and TRBJ1-5, with D uncertain. The germline gives CDR1 SEHNR, CDR2 FQNEAQ (reference sequence). This CDR3 has 15 residues. Trimming left V 6 bases short and J 3 bases short, with 15 bases between. The CDR3 sequence: CASSRSGGNNQPQHF. CDR3 bases: TGTGCCAGCAGTCGCTCCGGAGGGAACAATCAGCCCCAGCATTTT.

The sample holds a few counts of this clonotype. The junction does not match germline at one end; this may be a read error. The rearrangement links TRBV20-1 to TRBJ1-1; TRBD1 agrees at 7 bases. Germline CDR1 DFQATT, CDR2 SNEGSKA (reference sequence). The CDR3 is 13 residues long. CDR3 protein: CRAREGAGTEAFF. The CDR3 nucleotides are TGCAGAGCTAGAGAGGGGGCCGGCACTGAAGCTTTCTTT.

This clonotype was seen a single time. V usage is TRBV27 and J usage is TRBJ2-7, with 9 bases matching TRBD1. Germline CDR1 MNHEY, CDR2 SMNVEV (reference sequence). Losses at the gene ends were 4 bases for V and 3 bases for J; bases not matched to a gene: 7. The CDR3 consists of 15 residues. The CDR3 coding sequence is TGTGCCAGCAGTTCTACCGGGACAGGGAACTACGAGCAGTACTTC. It yields the protein CASSSTGTGNYEQYF.

Only a few counts were recorded for this clonotype. This chain connects TRBV24-1 to TRBJ2-1; D is unresolved. This CDR3 contains 13 residues. Germline values: CDR1 KGHDR, CDR2 SFDVKD. The germline V and J ends were trimmed by 3 bases and 6 bases, with 8 bases remaining between them. The CDR3 DNA follows: TGTGCCACCAGTGATCGTATGAGCAATGAGCAGTTCTTC. Translated: CATSDRMSNEQFF.

The V and J genes are TRBV30 and TRBJ1-1; perhaps TRBD1 as D (5 bases). Deletions cut 2 bases from V and 11 bases from J, with 12 bases between. CDR3 length: 11 amino acids. Germline CDR1 GTSNPN, CDR2 SVGIG (reference sequence). CDR3 residues: CAWSTSGHAFF. In DNA form, the CDR3 reads TGTGCCTGGAGTACCTCAGGACATGCTTTCTTT.